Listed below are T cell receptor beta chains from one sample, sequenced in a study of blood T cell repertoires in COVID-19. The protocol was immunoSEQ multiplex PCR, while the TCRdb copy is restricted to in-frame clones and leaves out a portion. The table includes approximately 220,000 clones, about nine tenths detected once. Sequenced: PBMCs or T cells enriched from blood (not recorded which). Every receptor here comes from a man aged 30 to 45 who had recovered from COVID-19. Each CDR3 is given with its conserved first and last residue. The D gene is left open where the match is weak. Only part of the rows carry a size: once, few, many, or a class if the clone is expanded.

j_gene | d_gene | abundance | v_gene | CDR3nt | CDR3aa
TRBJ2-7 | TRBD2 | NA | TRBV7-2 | TGTGCCAGCAGCCAAACCTGGACTAGCGGGCCCTACGAGCAGTACTTC | CASSQTWTSGPYEQYF
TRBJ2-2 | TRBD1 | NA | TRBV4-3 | TGCGCCAGCAGCCGCACAGGGGGGAACACCGGGGAGCTGTTTTTT | CASSRTGGNTGELFF
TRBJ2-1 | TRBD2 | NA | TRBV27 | TGTGCCAGCAGTCCTTCAGCGGGAGAGTGGTACAATGAGCAGTTCTTC | CASSPSAGEWYNEQFF
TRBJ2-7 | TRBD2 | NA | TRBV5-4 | TGTGCCAGCAGCTCACCGCGGGGACTAGAGGTCTACGAGCAGTACTTC | CASSSPRGLEVYEQYF
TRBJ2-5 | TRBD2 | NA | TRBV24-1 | TGTGCCACTCAGGAGACTAGCGGGAGCCCTTGGGAGACCCAGTACTTC | CATQETSGSPWETQYF
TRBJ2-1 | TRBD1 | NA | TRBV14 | TGTGCCAGCAGCCAAGATCCAGGGGGCTGGGAGCAGTTCTTC | CASSQDPGGWEQFF
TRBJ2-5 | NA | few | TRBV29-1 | TGCAGCGGAACACCAGCGGAGGGCGGACAACAGACCCAGTACTTC | CSGTPAEGGQQTQYF
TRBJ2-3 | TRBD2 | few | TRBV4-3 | TGCGCCAGCAGCCAGGCAGGACTAGCGGGAGCGGGAAGCACAGATACGCAGTATTTT | CASSQAGLAGAGSTDTQYF
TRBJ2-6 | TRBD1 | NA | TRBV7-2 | TGTGCCAGCAGCTCAGACAGGGTAGCCAACGTCCTGACTTTC | CASSSDRVANVLTF
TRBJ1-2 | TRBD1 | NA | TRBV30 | TGTGCCTGGAGTGTATGGCAGGGGGTGGATGGCTACACCTTC | CAWSVWQGVDGYTF
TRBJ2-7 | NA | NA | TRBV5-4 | TGTGCCAGCAGCGTCAGCGGAACCCTACCTGGTGGGCAGTACTTC | CASSVSGTLPGGQYF
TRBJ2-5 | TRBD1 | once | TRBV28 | TGTGCCAGCATCGACAGGGGGAAAGAGACCCAGTACTTC | CASIDRGKETQYF
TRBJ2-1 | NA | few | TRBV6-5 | TGTGCCAGCCACCAGGAGGGTTCCTACAATGAGCAGTTCTTC | CASHQEGSYNEQFF
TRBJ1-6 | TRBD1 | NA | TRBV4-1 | TGCGCCAGCACCCTCCTGGGGACAGGGTTTTCACCCCTCCACTTT | CASTLLGTGFSPLHF
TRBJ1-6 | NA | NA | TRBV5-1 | TGCGCCAGCAGCTTGGCACAGGGAAATTCACCCCTCCACTTT | CASSLAQGNSPLHF
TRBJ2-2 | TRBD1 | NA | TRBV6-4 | TGTGCCAGCAGCACGGGACAGGATAACACCGGGGAGCTGTTTTTT | CASSTGQDNTGELFF
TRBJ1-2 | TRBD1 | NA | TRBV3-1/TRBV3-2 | TGTGCCAGCAGCCATACGTCGCCGGGACAGGGGGCGGATGGCTACACCTTC | CASSHTSPGQGADGYTF
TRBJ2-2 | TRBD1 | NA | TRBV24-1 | TGTGCCACCAGTGACCCCTCGGTCGACAGGGGGCGATACATCGGGGAGCTGTTTTTT | CATSDPSVDRGRYIGELFF
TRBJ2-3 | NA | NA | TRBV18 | TGTGCCAGCTCACGAAAGGAGGGAGGTGGCACAGATACGCAGTATTTT | CASSRKEGGGTDTQYF
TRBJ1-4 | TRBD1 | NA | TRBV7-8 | TGTGCCAGCAGCCTAAATAACAGGGGTATGGGTGAAAAACTGTTTTTT | CASSLNNRGMGEKLFF
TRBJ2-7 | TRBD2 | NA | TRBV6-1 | TGTGCCAGCAGTGAAGAGCCTAGCGGGTTGGTCGAGCAGTACTTC | CASSEEPSGLVEQYF
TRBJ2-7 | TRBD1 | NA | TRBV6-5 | TGTGCCAGCAGGGCCGGGACAGGGGGCTACGAGCAGTACTTC | CASRAGTGGYEQYF
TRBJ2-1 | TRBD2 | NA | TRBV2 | TGTGCCAGCAGTTCGAAAGGACTAGACAATGAGCAGTTCTTC | CASSSKGLDNEQFF
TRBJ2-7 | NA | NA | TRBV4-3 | TGCGCCAGCAGCCAAGGTAGAGGGACCTACGAGCAGTACTTC | CASSQGRGTYEQYF
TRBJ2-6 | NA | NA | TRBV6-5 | TGTGCCAGCAGCTTATCCTCTGGGGCCAACGTCCTGACTTTC | CASSLSSGANVLTF
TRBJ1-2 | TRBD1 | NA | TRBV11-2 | TGTGCCAGCAGCCCACAGGGGGCGGAAGGCTACACCTTC | CASSPQGAEGYTF
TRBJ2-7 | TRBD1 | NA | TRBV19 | TGTGCCAGTAGTCCGACGGACAGGACGTCCTACGAGCAGTACTTC | CASSPTDRTSYEQYF
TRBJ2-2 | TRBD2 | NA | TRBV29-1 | TGCAGCGGTTCTAGCGGGATAAACACCGGGGAGCTGTTTTTT | CSGSSGINTGELFF
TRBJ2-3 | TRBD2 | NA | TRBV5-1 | TGCGCCAGCAGCTTGGCTAGCGGGAGTAAAGATACGCAGTATTTT | CASSLASGSKDTQYF
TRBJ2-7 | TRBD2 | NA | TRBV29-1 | TGCAGCGCCGGGACTAGCGGATCTTACGAGCAGTACTTC | CSAGTSGSYEQYF
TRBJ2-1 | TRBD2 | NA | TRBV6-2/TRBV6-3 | TGTGCCAGCAGCCCGGGAGGGCCAGGGTATGAGCAGTTCTTC | CASSPGGPGYEQFF
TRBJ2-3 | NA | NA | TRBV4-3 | TGCGCCAGCAGCCAAGACGAGGGGGGGTTGGGCACAGATACGCAGTATTTT | CASSQDEGGLGTDTQYF
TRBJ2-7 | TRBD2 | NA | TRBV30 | TGTGCCTGGAGTGCCGACCCGGGACTAGCGGCTGGCTTC | CAWSADPGLAAGF
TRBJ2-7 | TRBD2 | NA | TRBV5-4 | TGTGCCAGCGCCCGGGGGGGAGGCCCCTACGAGCAGTACTTC | CASARGGGPYEQYF
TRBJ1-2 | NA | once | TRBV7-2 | TGTGCCAGCAGCCCCCGACAGAGAAACTATGGCTACACCTTC | CASSPRQRNYGYTF
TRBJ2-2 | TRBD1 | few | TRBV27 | TGTGCCAGCAGTTTCGACAGGGGAAACACCGGGGAGCTGTTTTTT | CASSFDRGNTGELFF
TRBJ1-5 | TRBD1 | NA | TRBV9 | TGTGCCAGCAGCGTAGGAGGGGGCGAGCAGCCCCAGCATTTT | CASSVGGGEQPQHF
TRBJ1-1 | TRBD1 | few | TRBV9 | TGTGCCAGCAGCGCCAGGACAGGGAACACTGAAGCTTTCTTT | CASSARTGNTEAFF
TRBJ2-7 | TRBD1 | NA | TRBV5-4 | TGTGCCAGCAGCTCCGGGACAGGGGGTCTCGAGCAGTACTTC | CASSSGTGGLEQYF
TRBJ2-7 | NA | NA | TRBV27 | TGTGCCAGCAGTTTATCGCCCCTGGGCAGTTCCTACGAGCAGTACTTC | CASSLSPLGSSYEQYF
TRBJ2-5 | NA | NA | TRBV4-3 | TGCGCCAGCAGCCAAGATGAGGAGGGGACCCAAGAGACCCAGTACTTC | CASSQDEEGTQETQYF
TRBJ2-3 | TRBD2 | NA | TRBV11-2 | TGTGCCAGCAGCTTAGCACGGGGGGGAGCAGATACGCAGTATTTT | CASSLARGGADTQYF
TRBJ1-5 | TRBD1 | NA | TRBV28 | TGTGCCAGCAGCCTAGGGGGGACAGGGTGGGATCAGCCCCAGCATTTT | CASSLGGTGWDQPQHF
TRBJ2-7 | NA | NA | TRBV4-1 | TGCGCCAGCAGCCAAGACACTACTATTGGCGAGCAGTACTTC | CASSQDTTIGEQYF
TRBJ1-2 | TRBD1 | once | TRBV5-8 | TGTGCCAGCAGCCCGACCCCGGACAGGGTAAGAGGCTACACCTTC | CASSPTPDRVRGYTF
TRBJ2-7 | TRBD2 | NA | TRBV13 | TGTGCCAGCAGCTTAGACGCAGCGGGAGGGTTCCACGAGCAGTACTTC | CASSLDAAGGFHEQYF
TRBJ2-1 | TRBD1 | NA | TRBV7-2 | TGTGCCAGCAGCCCGCGGACAGGGGGGTCGAATGAGCAGTTCTTC | CASSPRTGGSNEQFF
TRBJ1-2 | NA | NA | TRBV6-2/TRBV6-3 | TGTGCCAGCAGTTACTCGCGACAGGACTGGATTAACTATGGCTACACCTTC | CASSYSRQDWINYGYTF
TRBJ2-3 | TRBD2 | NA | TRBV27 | TGTGCCAGCAGTTTAAGTGGTAGACTAGCGGGAGGGGCAGATACGCAGTATTTT | CASSLSGRLAGGADTQYF
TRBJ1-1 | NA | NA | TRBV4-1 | TGCGCCAGCAGCCAAGGGGCGGGAAACACTGAAGCTTTCTTT | CASSQGAGNTEAFF
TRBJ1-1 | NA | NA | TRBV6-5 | TGTGCCAGCAGTTACGTCCAGTTAAACACTGAAGCTTTCTTT | CASSYVQLNTEAFF
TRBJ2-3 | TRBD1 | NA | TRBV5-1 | TGCGCCAGCAGCTTGGAGTATCGACAGGGAAGGACAGATACGCAGTATTTT | CASSLEYRQGRTDTQYF
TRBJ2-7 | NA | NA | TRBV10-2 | TGCGCCAGCAGTGATTTCTTGACCCTAGAAGCCTACGAGCAGTACTTC | CASSDFLTLEAYEQYF
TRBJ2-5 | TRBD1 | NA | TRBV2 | TGTGCCAGCAGGTTAAGGGGGCTATTAGAGACCCAGTACTTC | CASRLRGLLETQYF